These 14 T cell receptor beta chains came from one sample sequenced in a study of early T cells in non-severe SARS-CoV-2 infection. TCRdb re-derived calls from the 5' RACE reads in MiXCR, one entry per CDR3 protein. This sample carries approximately 70,000 distinct CDR3 sequences, about 10% of them seen once, and the ten largest clones take 6% to 7%. Source material: whole blood. Every receptor here comes from an adult who was a healthcare worker with PCR-confirmed SARS-CoV-2 infection or an uninfected control (not recorded which).

V and J are TRBV11-2 and TRBJ2-4; tentatively, D is TRBD1 (5 bases). The V end was cut by 5 bases, the J end by 9 bases, with 17 bases between. This CDR3 has 14 amino acids. Germline lookup yields CDR1 SGHAT and CDR2 FQNNGV. The CDR3 nucleotides read TGTGCCAGCAGCCAAGTAGGGGCGCAGAGCATTCAGTACTTC. Protein: CASSQVGAQSIQYF.

This clonotype was observed a handful of times. V and J are TRBV7-9 and TRBJ1-2; D uncertain. V dropped 3 bases and J dropped 4 bases, with 9 bases sitting between them. CDR3 length equals 13 residues. Germline loops: CDR1 SEHNR, CDR2 FQNEAQ (reference sequence). CDR3 region: CASSFDTLYGYTF. The CDR3 DNA reads as TGTGCCAGCAGCTTTGACACACTCTATGGCTACACCTTC.

The rearrangement joins TRBV6-6 to TRBJ2-5; 14 bases line up with TRBD2. This CDR3 contains 17 residues. J lost 5 bases, V lost 5 bases, and 10 bases had no gene match. Germline V gene data show CDR1 as MNHNY and CDR2 as SVGAGI (reference sequence). In DNA form, the CDR3 reads TGTGCCAGCAGTCAACAGGGACTAGCGGGAGAAGGCGAGACCCAGTACTTC. It translates to CASSQQGLAGEGETQYF.

This sequence joins TRBV6-1 and TRBJ1-1; D uncertain. CDR3 length: 13 amino acids. The ends were cut back, 5 bases at V and 4 bases at J, with 11 bases in the middle. Per the germline V gene, CDR1 is MNHNS and CDR2 is SASEGT. Written as DNA, the CDR3 is TGTGCCAGCAGTACCCTCGGATTCACTGAAGCTTTCTTT. It encodes CASSTLGFTEAFF.

This clonotype was seen a handful of times. V is TRBV15 and J is TRBJ1-5; no reliable D call. V dropped 1 base and J dropped 4 bases, with 8 bases sitting between them. The V gene's germline CDR1 is LNHNV and CDR2 YYDKDF (reference sequence). This CDR3 comprises 14 residues. CDR3 protein: CATSRASANQPQHF. The DNA for the CDR3 is TGTGCCACCAGCAGAGCCTCGGCAAATCAGCCCCAGCATTTT.

In its sample, this clonotype was seen many times. The J gene is TRBJ2-7, the V gene TRBV28, with D possibly TRBD1 on 5 matching bases. Looked up from germline, CDR1 is MDHEN and CDR2 is SYDVKM. This CDR3 has 12 amino acids. The V and J ends lost 7 bases and 2 bases respectively, with 9 bases between them. CDR3 sequence: CASNQGAYEQYF. Written as DNA, the CDR3 is TGTGCCAGCAATCAGGGCGCCTACGAGCAGTACTTC.

A word on this clonotype: A much larger clone differs from this one at a single base, so this may be a read error. The CDR3 sequence is CANSVAGGSTDTQYF. CDR3 in DNA: TGTGCCAACAGTGTCGCGGGGGGGAGCACAGATACGCAGTATTTT. V and J are TRBV6-1 and TRBJ2-3, with TRBD2 matching over 9 bases. The CDR3 is 15 amino acids. Germline loops: CDR1 MNHNS, CDR2 SASEGT.

This sequence joins TRBV5-1 and TRBJ2-3; D is possibly TRBD1 or TRBD2 (5 bases each). V was clipped by 0 bases and J by 1 base, with 18 bases between them. Germline CDR1 and CDR2: SGHRS and YFSETQ. The CDR3 is 18 residues long. CDR3 coding DNA: TGCGCCAGCAGCTTGGCCCTTGGGGCGGGCACCCGCACAGATACGCAGTATTTT. Protein product: CASSLALGAGTRTDTQYF.

This clonotype has at least ten counts. The V call is TRBV29-1, the J call TRBJ1-1, with TRBD1 identical over 7 bases. Unmatched junction bases numbered 3, after V lost 4 bases and J lost 1 base. There are 13 residues in the CDR3. CDR1 SQVTM and CDR2 ANQGSEA come from the germline V gene. The CDR3 region is CSVGRQGNTEAFF. The CDR3 DNA reads TGCAGCGTTGGCAGACAGGGGAACACTGAAGCTTTCTTT.

This clonotype has a handful of counts. The rearrangement joins TRBV7-8 to TRBJ2-3; 9 nucleotides match TRBD2. The CDR3 contains 14 residues. CDR1 is SGHVS and CDR2 is FQNEAQ in the germline V gene. J lost 6 bases, V lost 1 base, and 2 bases had no gene match. The CDR3 bases are TGTGCCAGCAGCTTAGGAGGGACTAGCGATACGCAGTATTTT. Its protein is CASSLGGTSDTQYF. Using reference TRBV7-8 and TRBJ2-3 for the parts outside the CDR3, the full variable domain is GAGVSQSPRYKVAKRGQDVALRCDPISGHVSLFWYQQALGQGPEFLTYFQNEAQLDKSGLPSDRFFAERPEGSVSTLKIQRTQQEDSAVYLCASSLGGTSDTQYFGPGTRLTVL.

This clonotype has only a few counts. The V and J genes are TRBV15 and TRBJ2-1; D possibly corresponds to TRBD1 (5 bases). This CDR3 spans 16 amino acids. The V gene lost 0 bases and the J gene lost 3 bases, with 12 bases spanning the gap. The germline V gene has CDR1 LNHNV and CDR2 YYDKDF (reference sequence). CDR3 bases: TGTGCCACCAGCAGAGATGGCAGGGTAATCTACAATGAGCAGTTCTTC. Its protein is CATSRDGRVIYNEQFF. The full variable domain, rest sourced from reference TRBV15 and TRBJ2-1, is DAMVIQNPRYQVTQFGKPVTLSCSQTLNHNVMYWYQQKSSQAPKLLFHYYDKDFNNEADTPDNFQSRRPNTSFCFLDIRSPGLGDTAMYLCATSRDGRVIYNEQFFGPGTRLTVL.

The chain recombines TRBV12-3 or TRBV12-4 with TRBJ1-6; D not resolved. V was cut by 3 bases and J by 13 bases, with 19 bases left in between. The CDR3 has 15 residues. The CDR3 nucleotides are TGTGCCAGCAGTTTGAACACCGGATTAGGGCTTCCCCTCCACTTT. It translates to CASSLNTGLGLPLHF.

This clonotype appeared a few times. The V gene is TRBV20-1, the J gene TRBJ1-2; D perhaps matches TRBD1 (6 bases). Germline V CDR1 and CDR2: DFQATT, SNEGSKA (reference sequence). CDR3 length: 14 amino acids. V dropped 2 bases and J dropped 7 bases, with 17 bases sitting between them. CDR3 DNA sequence: TGCAGTGCTAGATCCGGGACAACCCTGGGTGGCTACACCTTC. It encodes CSARSGTTLGGYTF.

This clonotype was counted ten times or more. The chain joins TRBV4-1 to TRBJ1-1; maybe TRBD1 (5 bases). CDR1 MGHRA and CDR2 YSYEKL come from the germline V gene. V was pared by 5 bases and J by 2 bases, with 15 bases between. This CDR3 comprises 15 residues. CDR3 loop: CASSSGTVANTEAFF. CDR3 DNA: TGCGCCAGCAGCTCAGGGACTGTGGCAAACACTGAAGCTTTCTTT.